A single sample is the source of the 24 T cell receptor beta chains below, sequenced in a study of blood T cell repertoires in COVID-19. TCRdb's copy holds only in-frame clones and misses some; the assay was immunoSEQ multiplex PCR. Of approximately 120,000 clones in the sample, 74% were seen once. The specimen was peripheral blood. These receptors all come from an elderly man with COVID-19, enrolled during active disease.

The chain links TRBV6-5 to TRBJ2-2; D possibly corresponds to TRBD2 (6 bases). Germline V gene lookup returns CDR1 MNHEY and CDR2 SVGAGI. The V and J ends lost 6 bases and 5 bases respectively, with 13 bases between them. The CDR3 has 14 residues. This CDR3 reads CASSPGLGTGELFF. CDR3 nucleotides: TGTGCCAGCAGCCCGGGACTCGGGACCGGGGAGCTGTTTTTT.

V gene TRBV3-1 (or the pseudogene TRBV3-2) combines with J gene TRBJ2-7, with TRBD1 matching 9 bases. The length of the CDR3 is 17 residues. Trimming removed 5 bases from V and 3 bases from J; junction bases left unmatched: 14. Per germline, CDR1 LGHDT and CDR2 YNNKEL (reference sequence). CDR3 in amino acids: CASSNCSKGDRVYEQYF. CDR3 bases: TGTGCCAGCAGCAACTGCAGTAAGGGGGACAGGGTCTACGAGCAGTACTTC.

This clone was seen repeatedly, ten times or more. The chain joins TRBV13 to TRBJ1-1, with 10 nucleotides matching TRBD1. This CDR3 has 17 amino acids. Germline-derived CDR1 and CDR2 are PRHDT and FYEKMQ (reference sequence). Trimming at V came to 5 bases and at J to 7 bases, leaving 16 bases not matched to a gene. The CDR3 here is CASSAARDRGLVGEAFF. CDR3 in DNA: TGTGCCAGCAGCGCCGCCCGGGACAGGGGACTCGTTGGTGAAGCTTTCTTT. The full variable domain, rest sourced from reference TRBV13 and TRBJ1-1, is AAGVIQSPRHLIKEKRETATLKCYPIPRHDTVYWYQQGPGQDPQFLISFYEKMQSDKGSIPDRFSAQQFSDYHSELNMSSLELGDSALYFCASSAARDRGLVGEAFFGQGTRLTVV.

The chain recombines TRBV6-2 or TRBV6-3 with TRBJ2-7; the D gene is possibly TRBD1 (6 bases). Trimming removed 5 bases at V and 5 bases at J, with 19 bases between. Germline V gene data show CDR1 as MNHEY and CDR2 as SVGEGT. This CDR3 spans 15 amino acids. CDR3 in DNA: TGTGCCAGCAGTGACCAGGGGTCTCTTTTGGACGAGCAGTACTTC. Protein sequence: CASSDQGSLLDEQYF.

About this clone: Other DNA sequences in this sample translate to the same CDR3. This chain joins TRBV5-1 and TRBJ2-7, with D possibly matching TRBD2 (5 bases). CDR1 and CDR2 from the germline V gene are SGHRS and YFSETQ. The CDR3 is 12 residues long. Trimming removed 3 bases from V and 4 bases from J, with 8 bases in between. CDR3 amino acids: CASSSGSYEQYF. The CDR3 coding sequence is TGCGCCAGCAGCTCGGGGTCGTACGAGCAGTACTTC.

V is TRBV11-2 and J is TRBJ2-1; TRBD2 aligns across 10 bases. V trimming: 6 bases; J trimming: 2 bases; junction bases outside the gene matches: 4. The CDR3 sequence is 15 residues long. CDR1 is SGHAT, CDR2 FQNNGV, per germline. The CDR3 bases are TGTGCCAGCAGTTATACTAGCGGGACCTACAATGAGCAGTTCTTC. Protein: CASSYTSGTYNEQFF.

The CDR3 loop is CASSLVGGGELFF. The CDR3 nucleotides read TGTGCCAGCAGCTTAGTGGGGGGCGGGGAGCTGTTTTTT. The chain is built from TRBV7-2 and TRBJ2-2, with TRBD2 as a possible D gene (6 bases). Germline loops: CDR1 SGHTA, CDR2 FQGNSA. The V end was cut by 1 base, the J end by 7 bases, with 7 bases between. The CDR3 length is 13 residues.

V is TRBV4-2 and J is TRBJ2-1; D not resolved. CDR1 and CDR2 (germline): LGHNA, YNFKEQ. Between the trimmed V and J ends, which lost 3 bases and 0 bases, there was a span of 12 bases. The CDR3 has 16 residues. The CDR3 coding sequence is TGTGCCAGCAGCCACCGAGACTGGAGCTCCTACAATGAGCAGTTCTTC. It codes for CASSHRDWSSYNEQFF.

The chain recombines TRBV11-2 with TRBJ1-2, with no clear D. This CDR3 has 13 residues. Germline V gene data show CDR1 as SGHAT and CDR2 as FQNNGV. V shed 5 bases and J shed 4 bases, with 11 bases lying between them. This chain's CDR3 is CASSPAGSYGYTF. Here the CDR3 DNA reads TGTGCCAGCAGCCCAGCGGGATCCTATGGCTACACCTTC.

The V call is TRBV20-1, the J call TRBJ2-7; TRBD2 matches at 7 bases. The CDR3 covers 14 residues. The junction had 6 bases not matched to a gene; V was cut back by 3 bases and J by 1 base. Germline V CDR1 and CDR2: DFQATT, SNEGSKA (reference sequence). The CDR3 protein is CSASGGSSSYEQYF. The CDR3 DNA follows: TGCAGTGCTAGTGGCGGGAGTTCATCCTACGAGCAGTACTTC.

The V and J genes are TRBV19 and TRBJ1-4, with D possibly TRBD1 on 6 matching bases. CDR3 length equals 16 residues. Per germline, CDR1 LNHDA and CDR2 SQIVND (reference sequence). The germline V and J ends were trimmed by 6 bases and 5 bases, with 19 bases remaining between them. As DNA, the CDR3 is TGTGCCAGTAGCCAGGGGAGTAGACCCCCGAATGAAAAACTGTTTTTT. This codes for CASSQGSRPPNEKLFF. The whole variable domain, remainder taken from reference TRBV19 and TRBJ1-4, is DGGITQSPKYLFRKEGQNVTLSCEQNLNHDAMYWYRQDPGQGLRLIYYSQIVNDFQKGDIAEGYSVSREKKESFPLTVTSAQKNPTAFYLCASSQGSRPPNEKLFFGSGTQLSVL.

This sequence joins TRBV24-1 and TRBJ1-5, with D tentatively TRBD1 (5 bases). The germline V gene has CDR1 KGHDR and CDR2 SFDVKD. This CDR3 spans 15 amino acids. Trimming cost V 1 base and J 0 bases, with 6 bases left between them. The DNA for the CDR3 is TGTGCCACCAGTGATTTCGGGGGTAGCAATCAGCCCCAGCATTTT. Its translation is CATSDFGGSNQPQHF.

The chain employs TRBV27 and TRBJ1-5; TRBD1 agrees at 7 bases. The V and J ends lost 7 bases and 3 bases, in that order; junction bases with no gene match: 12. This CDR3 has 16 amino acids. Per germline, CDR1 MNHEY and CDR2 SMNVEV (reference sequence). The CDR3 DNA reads TGTGCCAGCACCACGACAGGGTACGGTTTCAATCAGCCCCAGCATTTT. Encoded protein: CASTTTGYGFNQPQHF.

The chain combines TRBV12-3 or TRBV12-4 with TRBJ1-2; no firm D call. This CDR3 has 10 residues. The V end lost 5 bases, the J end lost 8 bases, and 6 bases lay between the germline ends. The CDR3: CASSSGGYTF. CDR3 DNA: TGTGCCAGCAGTAGTGGCGGCTACACCTTC.

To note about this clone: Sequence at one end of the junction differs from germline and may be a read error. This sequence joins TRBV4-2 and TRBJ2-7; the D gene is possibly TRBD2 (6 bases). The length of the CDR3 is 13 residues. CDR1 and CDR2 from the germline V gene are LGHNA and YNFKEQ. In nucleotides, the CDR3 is TGTGCCAGCAGCCAAGAACCCGGACTAATTACCCTCTTC. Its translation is CASSQEPGLITLF.

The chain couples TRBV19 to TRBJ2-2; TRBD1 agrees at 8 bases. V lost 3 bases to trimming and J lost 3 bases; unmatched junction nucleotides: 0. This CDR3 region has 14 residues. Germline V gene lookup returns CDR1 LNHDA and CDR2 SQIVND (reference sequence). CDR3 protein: CASSMTGDTGELFF. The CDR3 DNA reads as TGTGCCAGTAGTATGACAGGGGACACCGGGGAGCTGTTTTTT.

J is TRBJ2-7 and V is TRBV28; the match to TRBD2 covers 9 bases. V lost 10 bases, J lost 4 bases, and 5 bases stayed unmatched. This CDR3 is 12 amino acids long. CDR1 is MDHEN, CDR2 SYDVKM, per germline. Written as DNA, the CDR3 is TGTGCCACGGGGCTAGCGGGGTACGAGCAGTACTTC. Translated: CATGLAGYEQYF.

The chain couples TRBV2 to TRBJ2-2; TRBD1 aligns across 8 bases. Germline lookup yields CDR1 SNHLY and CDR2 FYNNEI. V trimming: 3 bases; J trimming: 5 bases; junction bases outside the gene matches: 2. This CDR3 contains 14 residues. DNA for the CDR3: TGTGCCAGCAGTGAGCAGGGGGCAACCGGGGAGCTGTTTTTT. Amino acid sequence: CASSEQGATGELFF.

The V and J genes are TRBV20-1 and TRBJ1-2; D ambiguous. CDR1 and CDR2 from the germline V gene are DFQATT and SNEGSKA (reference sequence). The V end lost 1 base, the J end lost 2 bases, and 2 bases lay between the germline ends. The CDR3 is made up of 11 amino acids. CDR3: CSARANYGYTF. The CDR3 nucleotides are TGCAGTGCTAGAGCGAACTATGGCTACACCTTC.

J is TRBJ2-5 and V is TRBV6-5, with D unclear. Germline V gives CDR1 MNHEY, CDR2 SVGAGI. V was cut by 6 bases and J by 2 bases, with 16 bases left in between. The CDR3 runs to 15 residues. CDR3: CASRRTGSPQETQYF. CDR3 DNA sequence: TGTGCCAGCAGGAGAACGGGTTCGCCGCAAGAGACCCAGTACTTC.

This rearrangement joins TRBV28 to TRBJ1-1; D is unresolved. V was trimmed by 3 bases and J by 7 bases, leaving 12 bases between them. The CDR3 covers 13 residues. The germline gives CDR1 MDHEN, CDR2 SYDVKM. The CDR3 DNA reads TGTGCCAGCAGTTTTGCCACAGATTATGAAGCTTTCTTT. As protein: CASSFATDYEAFF.

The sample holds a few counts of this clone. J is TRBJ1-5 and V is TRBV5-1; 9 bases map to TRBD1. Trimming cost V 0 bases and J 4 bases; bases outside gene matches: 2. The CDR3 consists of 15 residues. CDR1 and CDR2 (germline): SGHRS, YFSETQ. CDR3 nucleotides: TGCGCCAGCAGCTTGGGGACAGGGGTGAATCAGCCCCAGCATTTT. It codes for CASSLGTGVNQPQHF. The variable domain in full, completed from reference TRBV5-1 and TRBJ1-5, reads KAGVTQTPRYLIKTRGQQVTLSCSPISGHRSVSWYQQTPGQGLQFLFEYFSETQRNKGNFPGRFSGRQFSNSRSEMNVSTLELGDSALYLCASSLGTGVNQPQHFGDGTRLSIL.

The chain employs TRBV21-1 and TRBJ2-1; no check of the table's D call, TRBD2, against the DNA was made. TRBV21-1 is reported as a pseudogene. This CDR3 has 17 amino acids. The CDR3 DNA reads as TGTGCCAGCAGCGTCGTACTAGCGGGAGGGGCGTACAATGAGCAGTTCTTC. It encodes CASSVVLAGGAYNEQFF.

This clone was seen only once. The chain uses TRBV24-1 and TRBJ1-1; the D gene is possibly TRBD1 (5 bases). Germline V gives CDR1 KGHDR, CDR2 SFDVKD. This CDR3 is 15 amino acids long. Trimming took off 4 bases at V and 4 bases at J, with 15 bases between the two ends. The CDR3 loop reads CATSDPGSGPTEAFF. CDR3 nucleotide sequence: TGTGCCACCAGTGACCCAGGGTCCGGGCCCACTGAAGCTTTCTTT.